This is a list of T cell receptor beta chains from one sample in a study of CD8+CD57+ T cells in acquired aplastic anemia. One entry per CDR3 protein, called by TCRdb with MiXCR from the reads. Altogether over 250,000 distinct CDR3 sequences are present, approximately 60% being singletons, with the ten largest covering under 1.5%. Sample: sorted CD4+, CD8+, or CD8+CD57+ T cells (not recorded which) from PBMCs. The origin of the receptors is a human donor with aplastic anemia. Both conserved end residues are part of each CDR3. The order of the fields is J gene, clone size, D gene, V gene, CDR3 protein, CDR3 DNA. A D gene is named only where the DNA matches it firmly. For some rows the clone size is stated as once, few or many, or as a class when expanded; others skip it.

j_call: TRBJ1-2; clone_size: .; d_call: .; v_call: TRBV7-9; cdr3_aa: CASRLGVSDGYTF; cdr3_nt: TGTGCCAGCAGACTAGGGGTCTCGGATGGCTACACCTTC
j_call: TRBJ2-1; clone_size: many; d_call: .; v_call: TRBV4-1; cdr3_aa: CASSLSGTLSYNEQFF; cdr3_nt: TGCGCCAGCAGCCTCTCCGGGACCTTGTCCTACAATGAGCAGTTCTTC
j_call: TRBJ1-1; clone_size: .; d_call: .; v_call: TRBV9; cdr3_aa: CASSPQGISNTEAFF; cdr3_nt: TGTGCCAGCTCCCCTCAGGGGATTTCGAACACTGAAGCTTTCTTT
j_call: TRBJ2-7; clone_size: many; d_call: .; v_call: TRBV5-1; cdr3_aa: CASAWTTSYEQYF; cdr3_nt: TGCGCCAGTGCTTGGACTACTTCCTACGAGCAGTACTTC
j_call: TRBJ2-7; clone_size: .; d_call: TRBD2; v_call: TRBV12-3/TRBV12-4; cdr3_aa: CASSRGTSGSRGYEQYF; cdr3_nt: TGTGCCAGCAGCCGGGGGACTAGCGGGAGTAGGGGCTACGAGCAGTACTTC
j_call: TRBJ2-7; clone_size: .; d_call: .; v_call: TRBV20-1; cdr3_aa: CSARVGGNPYEQYF; cdr3_nt: TGCAGTGCTAGAGTTGGGGGCAACCCCTACGAGCAGTACTTC
j_call: TRBJ1-1; clone_size: many; d_call: TRBD1; v_call: TRBV3-1; cdr3_aa: CASSLLTGGVSTEAFF; cdr3_nt: TGTGCCAGCAGCCTTCTGACAGGGGGCGTTAGTACTGAAGCTTTCTTT
j_call: TRBJ2-7; clone_size: .; d_call: .; v_call: TRBV9; cdr3_aa: CASSVSGPSYEQYF; cdr3_nt: TGTGCCAGCAGCGTTTCAGGGCCTTCCTACGAGCAGTACTTC
j_call: TRBJ2-7; clone_size: .; d_call: .; v_call: TRBV5-1; cdr3_aa: CASLATDSYEQYF; cdr3_nt: TGCGCCAGTCTAGCTACAGATTCCTACGAGCAGTACTTC
j_call: TRBJ2-5; clone_size: .; d_call: .; v_call: TRBV24-1; cdr3_aa: CATSFGNQETQYF; cdr3_nt: TGTGCCACCAGTTTCGGAAACCAAGAGACCCAGTACTTC
j_call: TRBJ2-5; clone_size: .; d_call: .; v_call: TRBV20-1; cdr3_aa: CSASWGGGRETQYF; cdr3_nt: TGCAGTGCTAGCTGGGGGGGGGGCCGGGAGACCCAGTACTTC
j_call: TRBJ2-5; clone_size: many; d_call: TRBD2; v_call: TRBV19; cdr3_aa: CASSMTSGGAEETQYF; cdr3_nt: TGTGCCAGTAGTATGACTAGCGGGGGGGCCGAAGAGACCCAGTACTTC
j_call: TRBJ2-7; clone_size: .; d_call: .; v_call: TRBV14; cdr3_aa: CASSQMGRDKAPPEQYF; cdr3_nt: TGTGCCAGCAGCCAAATGGGTCGGGACAAGGCTCCTCCCGAGCAGTACTTC
j_call: TRBJ2-3; clone_size: many; d_call: TRBD1; v_call: TRBV9; cdr3_aa: CASSVGTVSTDTQYF; cdr3_nt: TGTGCCAGCAGCGTCGGGACAGTTTCGACAGATACGCAGTATTTT
j_call: TRBJ2-5; clone_size: many; d_call: TRBD2; v_call: TRBV3-1; cdr3_aa: CASSPSGTIQETQYF; cdr3_nt: TGTGCCAGCAGCCCTAGCGGGACGATCCAAGAGACCCAGTACTTC
j_call: TRBJ1-2; clone_size: once; d_call: TRBD1; v_call: TRBV9; cdr3_aa: CASSAPGDSGYAF; cdr3_nt: TGTGCCAGCAGCGCCCCTGGGGACAGTGGCTACGCCTTC
j_call: TRBJ1-2; clone_size: .; d_call: TRBD1; v_call: TRBV7-9; cdr3_aa: CASSQTGFGGYTF; cdr3_nt: TGTGCCAGCAGCCAGACAGGGTTTGGTGGCTACACCTTC
j_call: TRBJ1-2; clone_size: few; d_call: .; v_call: TRBV7-9; cdr3_aa: CASSYEGGGYTF; cdr3_nt: TGTGCCAGCAGCTACGAGGGGGGCGGCTACACCTTC
j_call: TRBJ1-1; clone_size: many; d_call: .; v_call: TRBV5-1; cdr3_aa: CASSFDRMNEAFF; cdr3_nt: TGCGCCAGCAGCTTTGACAGGATGAATGAAGCTTTCTTT
j_call: TRBJ2-7; clone_size: .; d_call: TRBD2; v_call: TRBV25-1; cdr3_aa: CASSDAGALRSGYEQYF; cdr3_nt: TGTGCCAGCAGTGATGCGGGAGCCCTTCGGAGCGGCTACGAGCAGTACTTC
j_call: TRBJ2-6; clone_size: .; d_call: .; v_call: TRBV9; cdr3_aa: CASSPPSSGANVLTF; cdr3_nt: TGTGCCAGCAGCCCGCCTAGCTCTGGGGCCAACGTCCTGACTTTC
j_call: TRBJ2-7; clone_size: many; d_call: TRBD1; v_call: TRBV28; cdr3_aa: CASSTGEPKSYEQYF; cdr3_nt: TGTGCCAGCAGTACAGGGGAGCCTAAATCCTACGAGCAGTACTTC
j_call: TRBJ2-1; clone_size: .; d_call: TRBD2; v_call: TRBV10-1; cdr3_aa: CAGGGGGRNEQFF; cdr3_nt: TGCGCCGGGGGGGGCGGGGGGAGAAATGAGCAGTTCTTC
j_call: TRBJ2-7; clone_size: .; d_call: .; v_call: TRBV7-2; cdr3_aa: CASSLDPGYEQYF; cdr3_nt: TGTGCCAGCAGCTTAGATCCGGGCTACGAGCAGTACTTC
j_call: TRBJ2-7; clone_size: .; d_call: .; v_call: TRBV20-1; cdr3_aa: CSADSGEFEYF; cdr3_nt: TGCAGTGCTGATTCAGGGGAGTTCGAGTACTTC
j_call: TRBJ1-1; clone_size: .; d_call: TRBD1; v_call: TRBV20-1; cdr3_aa: CSAKTGQGIEAFF; cdr3_nt: TGCAGTGCAAAGACCGGACAGGGGATTGAAGCTTTCTTT
j_call: TRBJ1-4; clone_size: few; d_call: .; v_call: TRBV29-1; cdr3_aa: CSVAGGTPNEKLFF; cdr3_nt: TGCAGCGTTGCGGGGGGGACCCCTAATGAAAAACTGTTTTTT
j_call: TRBJ2-3; clone_size: .; d_call: .; v_call: TRBV5-1; cdr3_aa: CASRRDSSTDTQYF; cdr3_nt: TGCGCCAGCAGAAGAGATTCCAGCACAGATACGCAGTATTTT
j_call: TRBJ1-2; clone_size: .; d_call: .; v_call: TRBV20-1; cdr3_aa: CSARSSTHGVRSGYTF; cdr3_nt: TGCAGTGCTAGATCTTCCACCCATGGAGTGAGGTCTGGCTACACCTTC
j_call: TRBJ1-1; clone_size: .; d_call: .; v_call: TRBV19; cdr3_aa: CASSITGNTEAFF; cdr3_nt: TGTGCCAGTAGTATAACAGGGAACACTGAAGCTTTCTTT
j_call: TRBJ2-2; clone_size: .; d_call: TRBD2; v_call: TRBV6-5; cdr3_aa: CASSLSGGASGELFF; cdr3_nt: TGTGCCAGCAGCCTTAGCGGGGGGGCCTCCGGGGAGCTGTTTTTT
j_call: TRBJ2-1; clone_size: .; d_call: .; v_call: TRBV29-1; cdr3_aa: CSLLGGAYNEQFF; cdr3_nt: TGCAGCTTATTGGGGGGCGCTTACAATGAGCAGTTCTTC
j_call: TRBJ2-7; clone_size: .; d_call: .; v_call: TRBV2; cdr3_aa: CATGGNEQYF; cdr3_nt: TGTGCCACCGGTGGGAACGAGCAGTACTTC